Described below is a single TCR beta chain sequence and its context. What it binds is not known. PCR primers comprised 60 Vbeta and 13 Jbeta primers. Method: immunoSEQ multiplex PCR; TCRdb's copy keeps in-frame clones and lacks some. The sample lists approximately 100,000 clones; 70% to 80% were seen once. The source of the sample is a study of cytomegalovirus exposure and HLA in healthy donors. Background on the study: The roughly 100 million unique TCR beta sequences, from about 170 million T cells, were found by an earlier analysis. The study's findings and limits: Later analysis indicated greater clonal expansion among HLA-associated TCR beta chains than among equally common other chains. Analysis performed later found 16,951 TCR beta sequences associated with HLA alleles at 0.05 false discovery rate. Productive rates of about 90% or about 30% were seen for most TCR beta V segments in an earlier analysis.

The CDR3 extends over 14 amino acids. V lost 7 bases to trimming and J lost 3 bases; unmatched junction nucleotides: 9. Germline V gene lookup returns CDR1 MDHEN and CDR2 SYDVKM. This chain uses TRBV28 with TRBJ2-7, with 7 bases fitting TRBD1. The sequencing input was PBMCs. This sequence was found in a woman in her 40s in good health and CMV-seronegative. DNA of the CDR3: TGTGCCAGCACCTATACGGGACAGTTCTACGAGCAGTACTTC. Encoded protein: CASTYTGQFYEQYF.